A selection of T cell receptor beta chains follows, all from one sample in a study of control samples from healthy donors and cancer patients. Assay: immunoSEQ multiplex PCR; the TCRdb copy retains only in-frame clones and omits some. The sample holds 160,000 or so clones, about 94% seen once. The sample taken for sequencing was blood. These receptors were obtained from a woman aged 25 to 39 in good health. Each CDR3 is given with its conserved first and last residue. The D gene is left open where the match is weak. Clone size is not always given. Where it is, it says once, few, many or a class for expanded clones.

TRBV6-5	.	TRBJ2-4	.	CASNQGETNIQYF	TGTGCCAGTAATCAGGGAGAAACAAACATTCAGTACTTC
TRBV27	once	TRBJ2-7	TRBD2	CASNGASGSDEQYF	TGTGCCAGCAACGGGGCTAGCGGGAGCGACGAGCAGTACTTC
TRBV5-1	.	TRBJ2-7	TRBD1	CASSRQGGFGLYEQYF	TGCGCCAGCAGCCGACAGGGGGGGTTTGGTCTCTACGAGCAGTACTTC
TRBV2	.	TRBJ1-1	TRBD1	CASSGQGAMNTEAFF	TGTGCCAGCAGTGGACAGGGGGCAATGAACACTGAAGCTTTCTTT
TRBV30	.	TRBJ2-7	.	CAWSAGLTGYEQYF	TGTGCCTGGAGTGCAGGACTGACAGGCTACGAGCAGTACTTC
TRBV7-2	.	TRBJ1-4	TRBD1	CASSFGQGAANEKLFF	TGTGCCAGCAGCTTCGGACAGGGGGCCGCTAATGAAAAACTGTTTTTT
TRBV4-2	few	TRBJ1-5	.	CASSQAQSVPPQPQHF	TGTGCCAGCAGCCAAGCCCAGAGCGTCCCACCACAGCCCCAGCATTTT
TRBV24-1	.	TRBJ1-2	TRBD1	CATRPRTGLGGYTF	TGTGCCACCAGGCCCCGGACAGGGCTGGGTGGCTACACCTTC
TRBV28	.	TRBJ1-2	.	CASSPSVLGYTF	TGTGCCAGCAGCCCCTCCGTCTTAGGCTACACCTTC
TRBV6-6	.	TRBJ2-3	.	CASSYLSTDTQYF	TGTGCCAGCAGTTATCTTAGCACAGATACGCAGTATTTT
TRBV5-4	once	TRBJ2-5	.	CASSLGVRGVVETQYF	TGTGCCAGCAGCTTGGGGGTTAGGGGGGTTGTGGAGACCCAGTACTTC
TRBV28	.	TRBJ1-1	TRBD1	CASRKRQGGEAFF	TGTGCCAGCAGAAAACGACAGGGCGGTGAAGCTTTCTTT
TRBV9	.	TRBJ1-3	.	CASSPLVPSSGNTIYF	TGTGCCAGCAGCCCCCTAGTCCCGAGCTCTGGAAACACCATATATTTT
TRBV9	.	TRBJ2-1	.	CASSPDLKSYNEQFF	TGTGCCAGCAGCCCCGATCTTAAATCCTACAATGAGCAGTTCTTC
TRBV24-1	few	TRBJ1-2	.	CATSDTNYGYTF	TGTGCCACCAGTGACACTAACTATGGCTACACCTTC
TRBV7-9	.	TRBJ2-5	.	CASRYKGAEETQYF	TGTGCCAGCAGATATAAGGGCGCCGAAGAGACCCAGTACTTC
TRBV7-2	.	TRBJ2-3	.	CASSLDWVKSTDTQYF	TGTGCCAGCAGCTTAGACTGGGTTAAGAGCACAGATACGCAGTATTTT
TRBV14	.	TRBJ2-7	.	CASSQLGLQAYEQYF	TGTGCCAGCAGCCAGCTGGGACTCCAAGCCTACGAGCAGTACTTC
TRBV21-1	.	TRBJ2-7	.	CASTLGGRPSYEQYF	TGTGCCAGCACTCTGGGGGGCAGGCCCTCCTACGAGCAGTACTTC
TRBV18	.	TRBJ1-6	.	CASSPPAGGSPLHF	TGTGCCAGCTCACCACCGGCGGGAGGTTCACCCCTCCACTTT
TRBV10-3	.	TRBJ2-7	TRBD1	CATRDRVSYEQYF	TGTGCCACCCGGGACAGGGTTTCCTACGAGCAGTACTTC
TRBV18	.	TRBJ1-6	.	CASSPYGQGESPLHF	TGTGCCAGCTCACCATACGGGCAGGGAGAGTCACCCCTCCACTTT
TRBV27	.	TRBJ2-2	TRBD1	CASRPLQGVAGELFF	TGTGCCAGCAGACCTTTACAGGGGGTCGCCGGGGAGCTGTTTTTT
TRBV3-1/TRBV3-2	once	TRBJ1-3	.	CASSQQQTNSGNTIYF	TGTGCCAGCAGCCAGCAACAGACGAACTCTGGAAACACCATATATTTT
TRBV28	.	TRBJ1-5	TRBD1	CATRQGGTNQPQHF	TGTGCCACCCGACAGGGGGGGACTAATCAGCCCCAGCATTTT
TRBV12-3/TRBV12-4	.	TRBJ2-5	.	CASRLTGQETQYF	TGTGCCAGCAGATTGACGGGGCAAGAGACCCAGTACTTC
TRBV28	.	TRBJ1-1	.	CASSLYLGQTNTEAFF	TGTGCCAGCAGTTTATATTTAGGGCAGACGAACACTGAAGCTTTCTTT
TRBV24-1	.	TRBJ2-1	.	CATSPIATGGYNEQFF	TGTGCCACCAGTCCGATAGCTACCGGAGGTTACAATGAGCAGTTCTTC
TRBV28	.	TRBJ1-4	.	CASSSDRHEVHEKLFF	TGTGCCAGCAGCTCAGACCGGCACGAGGTTCATGAAAAACTGTTTTTT
TRBV4-2	.	TRBJ1-1	.	CASSQVEGMNTEAFF	TGTGCCAGCAGCCAAGTAGAGGGCATGAACACTGAAGCTTTCTTT
TRBV18	.	TRBJ2-7	.	CASSLTTF	TGTGCCAGCTCGCTAACTACCTTC
TRBV28	.	TRBJ1-5	.	CASTSSGRVGQPQHF	TGTGCCAGCACCTCTTCCGGCAGGGTGGGCCAGCCCCAGCATTTT
TRBV27	.	TRBJ1-5	.	CASSPSIRGPQHF	TGTGCCAGCAGTCCCTCGATTCGGGGTCCCCAGCATTTT
TRBV12-3/TRBV12-4	.	TRBJ2-7	TRBD1	CASSPGTVYEQYF	TGTGCCAGCAGTCCCGGGACAGTCTACGAGCAGTACTTC
TRBV4-1	.	TRBJ2-7	TRBD1	CASSQGTGHGYEQYF	TGCGCCAGCAGCCAAGGGACAGGGCATGGCTACGAGCAGTACTTC
TRBV6-6	.	TRBJ1-1	TRBD1	CASRPQGDTEAFF	TGTGCCAGCAGACCCCAGGGGGACACTGAAGCTTTCTTT
TRBV4-3	.	TRBJ1-3	.	CASSQGNRPGNTIYF	TGCGCCAGCAGCCAAGGAAACAGGCCTGGAAACACCATATATTTT
TRBV27	.	TRBJ1-1	.	CASSLESTPNTEAFF	TGTGCCAGCAGTTTAGAATCGACGCCCAACACTGAAGCTTTCTTT
TRBV3-1/TRBV3-2	.	TRBJ2-3	.	CASSQGLVVDKTPDTQYF	TGTGCCAGCAGCCAAGGTCTGGTGGTCGATAAGACCCCCGATACGCAGTATTTT
TRBV4-3	once	TRBJ2-5	TRBD1	CASSHRRGGGETQYF	TGCGCCAGCAGCCACCGAAGAGGGGGCGGAGAGACCCAGTACTTC
TRBV5-1	.	TRBJ1-2	TRBD1	CASSLELGTGTYGYTF	TGCGCCAGCAGCTTGGAATTGGGGACAGGGACTTATGGCTACACCTTC
TRBV15	.	TRBJ2-5	.	CATSRDRGAETQYF	TGTGCCACCAGCAGAGACAGGGGGGCGGAGACCCAGTACTTC
TRBV10-1	once	TRBJ1-2	.	CASSEYLTANYGYTF	TGCGCCAGCAGTGAGTATTTGACAGCTAACTATGGCTACACCTTC
TRBV7-2	.	TRBJ1-3	.	CASSPGPVRTSGNTIYF	TGTGCCAGCAGCCCCGGGCCAGTCCGGACCTCTGGAAACACCATATATTTT
TRBV19	.	TRBJ2-3	.	CASRGADTTDTQYF	TGTGCCAGTAGGGGGGCGGACACCACAGATACGCAGTATTTT
TRBV27	.	TRBJ2-2	.	CASGSDEGELFF	TGTGCCAGCGGGTCAGATGAGGGGGAGCTGTTTTTT
TRBV4-1	.	TRBJ2-7	.	CASSSVGVSEQYF	TGCGCCAGCAGCTCTGTAGGAGTCAGCGAGCAGTACTTC
TRBV28	.	TRBJ2-7	.	CASTLRTEAYEQYF	TGTGCCAGCACCCTCAGGACAGAAGCCTACGAGCAGTACTTC
TRBV24-1	.	TRBJ2-1	TRBD2	CATSELAGGSYNEQFF	TGTGCCACCAGTGAACTAGCGGGGGGCTCCTACAATGAGCAGTTCTTC
TRBV28	.	TRBJ2-7	.	CASSSGGGSLYEQYF	TGTGCCAGCAGTTCAGGGGGAGGTAGCCTTTACGAGCAGTACTTC
TRBV19	.	TRBJ2-3	TRBD2	CASSSLAGDTDTQYF	TGTGCCAGTAGTAGCCTAGCGGGAGACACAGATACGCAGTATTTT
TRBV24-1	.	TRBJ1-5	.	CATSDAGTHNQPQHF	TGTGCCACCAGTGATGCAGGGACCCACAATCAGCCCCAGCATTTT
TRBV2	once	TRBJ1-2	.	CASSINYGYTF	TGTGCCAGCAGCATTAACTATGGCTACACCTTC